These T cell receptor beta chains were read from a single sample in a study of cytotoxic CD8 clonotypes in ibrutinib-treated CLL. The method was immunoSEQ multiplex PCR; TCRdb's version includes in-frame clones alone and lacks a portion of them. The sample lists about 39,000 clones; roughly two thirds were seen once. Sequencing was performed on PBMCs, taken at disease progression, from a patient treated with ibrutinib. The receptors shown here come from a human donor with chronic lymphocytic leukemia. The CDR3 runs from the conserved cysteine through the conserved F or W. The D gene is left open where the match is weak. A row's size may be missing; if present it is once, few, many or a size class.

abundance,j_gene,d_gene,v_gene,CDR3nt,CDR3aa
NA,TRBJ2-1,TRBD2,TRBV7-8,TGTGCCAGCAGCTTAGCGTACCGCAGCGGGAGTGCCGGCAATGAGCAGTTCTTC,CASSLAYRSGSAGNEQFF
NA,TRBJ2-2,NA,TRBV7-6,TGTGCCAGCAGCTTCGGGACGGACACCGGGGAGCTGTTTTTT,CASSFGTDTGELFF
NA,TRBJ1-3,NA,TRBV7-3,TGTGCCAGCAGCTTAGGTGGGGGAAACTCTGGAAACACCATATATTTT,CASSLGGGNSGNTIYF
few,TRBJ2-2,NA,TRBV18,TGTGCCAGCTCACCACCGGGTTCCTTAGCTGCCACCGGGGAGCTGTTTTTT,CASSPPGSLAATGELFF
NA,TRBJ2-7,TRBD2,TRBV6-1,TGTGCCAGCAGGGTGACTAGCGACTCCTACGAGCAGTACTTC,CASRVTSDSYEQYF
NA,TRBJ2-7,TRBD2,TRBV5-1,TGCGCCAGCAGCTGGGCTTTTTGGACTAGCGGGAGAGGTGAAAACGAGCAGTACTTC,CASSWAFWTSGRGENEQYF
NA,TRBJ2-5,NA,TRBV7-9,TGTGCCAGCAGCTTTCAAGGGACCCAGTACTTC,CASSFQGTQYF
few,TRBJ1-2,NA,TRBV19,TGTGCCAGTAGCCCGACCGGGACACCTTATGGCTACACCTTC,CASSPTGTPYGYTF
NA,TRBJ2-2,TRBD1,TRBV5-5,TGTGCCAGCACCTCGGGACAGGGGATCCCCGGGGAGCTGTTTTTT,CASTSGQGIPGELFF
NA,TRBJ2-3,TRBD2,TRBV7-3,TGTGCCAGCAGCTTTTGGAGCGGGAGGGGCACAGATACGCAGTATTTT,CASSFWSGRGTDTQYF
NA,TRBJ1-1,TRBD1,TRBV30,TGTGCCTTGGGACAGACTAACACTGAAGCTTTCTTT,CALGQTNTEAFF
NA,TRBJ2-3,TRBD2,TRBV7-6,TGTGCCAGCAGCTTAGGCAGCGGGAGAGGGACAGATACGCAGTATTTT,CASSLGSGRGTDTQYF
NA,TRBJ1-5,TRBD1,TRBV25-1,TGTGCCAGCAGTGAACTGGGACAGGGAGGCAATCAGCCCCAGCATTTT,CASSELGQGGNQPQHF
NA,TRBJ1-1,NA,TRBV21-1,TGTGCCAGCAGCAAAGGCCCAGGACAGGGTAGCACTGAAGCTTTCTTT,CASSKGPGQGSTEAFF
NA,TRBJ1-5,NA,TRBV28,TGTGCCAGCAGTTTAGGGCGGGCATATTACCAGCCCCAGCATTTT,CASSLGRAYYQPQHF
NA,TRBJ2-7,TRBD1,TRBV7-2,TGTGCCAGCAGATTAGACGGGACAGGGTCCTACGAGCAGTACTTC,CASRLDGTGSYEQYF
few,TRBJ2-3,NA,TRBV13,TGTGCCAGCAGCTTAGGTCGAAGCACAGATACGCAGTATTTT,CASSLGRSTDTQYF
NA,TRBJ2-1,TRBD2,TRBV7-2,TGTGCCAGCAGCTTAGTGGGGAAGCGGGAGGGCCTTGAGCAGTTCTTC,CASSLVGKREGLEQFF
NA,TRBJ2-7,TRBD2,TRBV5-6,TGTGCCAGCACGGGGGAGGGGAGGGGAGTCTACGAGCAGTACTTC,CASTGEGRGVYEQYF
NA,TRBJ2-5,TRBD2,TRBV30,TGTGCCTGGAGTATCGAGACTAGCTTCAGGTACTTC,CAWSIETSFRYF
NA,TRBJ2-5,TRBD2,TRBV4-1,TGCGCCAGCAGCCAAGTTGGGTCTAGCGGGCCGACGGGAGAGACCCAGTACTTC,CASSQVGSSGPTGETQYF
NA,TRBJ1-5,NA,TRBV30,TGTGCCTGGAGTGACGCCAGTAATCAGCCCCAGCATTTT,CAWSDASNQPQHF
NA,TRBJ2-3,TRBD2,TRBV7-9,TGTGCCAGCAAGACTAGCGGGAGTATCCGTAGCACAGATACGCAGTATTTT,CASKTSGSIRSTDTQYF
NA,TRBJ1-2,NA,TRBV29-1,TGCAGCGTTGCCACGGGCTATGGCTACACCTTC,CSVATGYGYTF
NA,TRBJ2-3,NA,TRBV6-5,TGTGCCAGCACCTTTGCGGGCACAGATACGCAGTATTTT,CASTFAGTDTQYF
NA,TRBJ2-3,NA,TRBV11-3,TGTGCCAGCAGCTCCACCCTCACTAGCTCGGGTACGCAGTATTTT,CASSSTLTSSGTQYF
NA,TRBJ1-1,NA,TRBV5-1,TGCGCCAGCAGCTTGAGGACAGTCAACACTGAAGCTTTCTTT,CASSLRTVNTEAFF
once,TRBJ2-7,TRBD2,TRBV29-1,TGCAGCGTGATTACTAGCGAAGTGTACGAGCAGTACTTC,CSVITSEVYEQYF
NA,TRBJ2-7,NA,TRBV15,TGTGCCACCAGCACCGACCGGGACATCTCCTACGAGCAGTACTTC,CATSTDRDISYEQYF
NA,TRBJ1-1,NA,TRBV28,TGTGCCAGCAGTCCCCCTAGAGACACTGAAGCTTTCTTT,CASSPPRDTEAFF
NA,TRBJ2-7,NA,TRBV9,TGTGCCAGCAGCGTAGAACCGGGGCGCTCCTACGAGCAGTACTTC,CASSVEPGRSYEQYF
NA,TRBJ2-2,NA,TRBV28,TGTGCCAGCAGTCCAGGGGCGCTGGGCACCGGGGAGCTGTTTTTT,CASSPGALGTGELFF
NA,TRBJ2-1,NA,TRBV4-3,TGCGCCAGCAGCCAAGAAATGGCGGGGCCCTACAATGAGCAGTTCTTC,CASSQEMAGPYNEQFF
few,TRBJ2-1,NA,TRBV9,TGTGCCAGCAGCGTAGGCGAGCGGAAAATCAATGAGCAGTTCTTC,CASSVGERKINEQFF
NA,TRBJ1-1,NA,TRBV18,TGTGCCAGCTCACCGCGGATCTTGGACCTGAACACTGAAGCTTTCTTT,CASSPRILDLNTEAFF
NA,TRBJ2-2,TRBD2,TRBV9,TGTGCCAGCAGCGCCGGACTAGCGGGGCCTCTAGGGGAGCTGTTTTTT,CASSAGLAGPLGELFF
NA,TRBJ2-7,TRBD1,TRBV28,TGTGCCAGCACCTCGGGACAGGGGGCCTACGAGCAGTACTTC,CASTSGQGAYEQYF
NA,TRBJ2-2,NA,TRBV7-3,TGTGCCAGCAGCTTGGTCTCCGGGGAGCTGTTTTTT,CASSLVSGELFF